This T cell receptor (beta chain) came from a study of cytomegalovirus exposure and HLA in healthy donors. Across the study: Roughly 180 million T cells yielded 90 million to 130 million unique TCR beta sequences, as an earlier analysis found. General study findings and limits: In a later analysis, a genetic analysis reported fewer productive-TCR N-insertions in an Asian-associated ancestry cluster than the cohort average.

Likely unrecorded immune exposures existed in these nominally healthy donors. Trimming stripped 0 bases from V and 3 bases from J, with 16 bases between. The CDR3 length is 17 residues. From germline, CDR1 is SGHRS and CDR2 YFSETQ. Turning to this clone: The antigen is unknown.

It was with 60 Vbeta and 13 Jbeta primers that the PCR ran. The data were produced by immunoSEQ multiplex PCR, yet TCRdb's version contains in-frame clones alone and is incomplete. There are 100,000 to 150,000 clones in the sample; roughly 80% occur only once, and around 28% lies in the top ten. This clonotype was sampled from a man aged 55 to 70 in good health and CMV-seropositive. The sequenced sample was PBMCs. The rearrangement links TRBV5-1 to TRBJ2-1, with D perhaps TRBD1 (6 bases). The CDR3 loop is CASSLAFTGSFYNEQFF. CDR3 in DNA: TGCGCCAGCAGCTTGGCCTTTACAGGGAGCTTCTACAATGAGCAGTTCTTC. The whole variable domain, remainder taken from reference TRBV5-1 and TRBJ2-1, is KAGVTQTPRYLIKTRGQQVTLSCSPISGHRSVSWYQQTPGQGLQFLFEYFSETQRNKGNFPGRFSGRQFSNSRSEMNVSTLELGDSALYLCASSLAFTGSFYNEQFFGPGTRLTVL.